These 9 T cell receptor beta chains were sequenced from one sample in a study of identical twins. TCRdb reprocessed the 5' RACE reads via MiXCR and lists one record per CDR3 protein. The sample has 690,000 or so distinct CDR3 sequences, 8.6% seen once. Another study also made use of these data, one on yellow fever vaccine responses in identical twins.

The sample consisted of PBMCs. These receptors originate from a woman aged 18-29 years in good health.

This clonotype was seen more than once but under ten times. Here the CDR3 reads CASSLGGSSNEQFF. The DNA of the CDR3 is TGTGCCAGCAGTTTAGGCGGGAGCTCGAATGAGCAGTTCTTC. The V and J genes are TRBV27 and TRBJ2-1; 7 bases agree with TRBD2. Trimming took 2 bases from V and 7 from J; bases not matched to a gene: 5. This CDR3 is 14 amino acids long. Germline CDR1 reads MNHEY; CDR2 reads SMNVEV (reference sequence).

In this sample, this clonotype turned up a few times. This rearrangement joins TRBV12-3 or TRBV12-4 to TRBJ2-7; D is possibly TRBD1 or TRBD2 (7 bases each). Trimming cost V 7 bases and J 4 bases, with 14 bases left between them. CDR3 size: 13 residues. The CDR3 DNA reads as TGTGCCAGCATTCTCAGGGGGGGGTACGAGCAGTACTTC. This translates into CASILRGGYEQYF.

This clonotype was observed a few times. This rearrangement joins TRBV12-3 or TRBV12-4 to TRBJ1-5; 7 bases are a match to TRBD1. The CDR3 is 15 amino acids. V gave up 0 bases and J gave up 4 bases; unmatched junction bases: 3. CDR3 sequence reads: CASSLANRGNQPQHF. The CDR3 nucleotides read TGTGCCAGCAGTTTAGCCAACAGGGGAAATCAGCCCCAGCATTTT.

This clonotype was seen only a few times. J is TRBJ2-5 and V is TRBV7-8, with D possibly matching TRBD2 (6 bases). CDR1 and CDR2 (germline): SGHVS, FQNEAQ. The CDR3 totals 15 residues. Trimming took 4 bases from V and 5 from J, leaving 17 bases between them. CDR3 DNA sequence: TGTGCCAGCAGCTCTAAAGTGACGGGGGAGGAGACCCAGTACTTC. Its translation: CASSSKVTGEETQYF.

This clonotype was seen ten or more times. This chain links TRBV5-1 with TRBJ2-7, with TRBD1 matching over 7 bases. The CDR3 covers 14 residues. Losses at the gene ends were 2 bases for V and 4 bases for J; bases not matched to a gene: 6. Germline assignment: CDR1 SGHRS and CDR2 YFSETQ. The chain's CDR3 is CASSLTPTGYEQYF. Written as DNA, the CDR3 is TGCGCCAGCAGCTTAACTCCGACAGGGTACGAGCAGTACTTC.

This clonotype was recorded many times. CDR3 sequence (DNA): TGCAGCGTCCTCCCCTGGGCGAACACCGGGGAGCTGTTTTTT. Its translation is CSVLPWANTGELFF. This chain connects TRBV29-1 to TRBJ2-2, with unresolved D. The ends were cut back, 6 bases at V and 0 bases at J, with 11 bases in the middle. The germline V gene has CDR1 SQVTM and CDR2 ANQGSEA. The CDR3 consists of 14 residues.

This clonotype was found many times. This chain connects TRBV4-3 to TRBJ2-1; D uncertain. The CDR3 loop spans 15 amino acids. V was cut by 0 bases and J by 0 bases, with 6 bases left in between. Germline-derived CDR1 and CDR2 are LGHNA and YSLEER. The CDR3 region is CASSQDRSSYNEQFF. CDR3 sequence (DNA): TGCGCCAGCAGCCAAGATAGGAGCTCCTACAATGAGCAGTTCTTC.

This clonotype was seen many times. This chain joins TRBV15 and TRBJ1-2; possibly TRBD1 for D (6 bases). Germline V gives CDR1 LNHNV, CDR2 YYDKDF (reference sequence). The CDR3 consists of 14 residues. Trimming removed 0 bases at V and 7 bases at J, with 12 bases between. The DNA for the CDR3 is TGTGCCACCAGCAGAGATGGGGGGCAGTTTGGCTACACCTTC. It is translated as CATSRDGGQFGYTF.

This chain links TRBV6-1 with TRBJ2-3; no clear D. V dropped 7 bases and J dropped 3 bases, with 11 bases sitting between them. From germline, CDR1 is MNHNS and CDR2 SASEGT. The CDR3 contains 13 residues. DNA of the CDR3: TGTGCCAGCACCAGGACGGATACAGATACGCAGTATTTT. The encoded protein is CASTRTDTDTQYF.